The sequence of this T cell receptor beta chain was determined in a study of blood T cell repertoires in COVID-19. Study summary: Donors in the United States, Italy and Spain gave samples during acute or convalescent COVID-19. Nucleic acid was either cDNA or gDNA, and it came from T cells, B-cell-depleted T cells, or PBMCs.

How the authors handled the data: Reference gene primer amplification in the assay estimated nucleated cell counts. Data came from immunoSEQ multiplex PCR; TCRdb stores just in-frame clones and leaves some out. V, J and clone size are taken as reported in that table, and D and trimming were inferred from the DNA itself. This sample has approximately 70,000 clones, with about 90% found just once. Sequenced sample: peripheral blood. The source is a human donor with active COVID-19. The donor label of this sample is uncertain.

CDR3 in amino acids: CASSIRQGNTGELFF. The CDR3 DNA reads as TGTGCCAGTAGTATCCGCCAGGGGAACACCGGGGAGCTGTTTTTT. This chain connects TRBV19 to TRBJ2-2; D may be TRBD1 (5 bases). The V gene's germline CDR1 is LNHDA and CDR2 SQIVND (reference sequence). V lost 3 bases to trimming and J lost 1 base, with 9 bases between them. This CDR3 contains 15 residues.